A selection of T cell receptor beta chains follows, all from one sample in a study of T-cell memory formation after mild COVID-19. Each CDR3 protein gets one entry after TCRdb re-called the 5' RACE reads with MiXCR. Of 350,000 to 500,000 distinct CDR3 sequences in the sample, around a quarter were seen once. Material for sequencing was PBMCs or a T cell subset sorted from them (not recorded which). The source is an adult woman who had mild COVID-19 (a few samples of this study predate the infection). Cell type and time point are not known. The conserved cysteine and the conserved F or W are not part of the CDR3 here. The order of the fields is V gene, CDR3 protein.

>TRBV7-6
ASSLRPGVDNEQF
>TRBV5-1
ASSLQGGGGTDTQY
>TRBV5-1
ASSSLSSGGPGETQY
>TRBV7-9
ASSLNEGTWSEQY
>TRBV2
ASTMETAPYEQY
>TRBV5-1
ASSSTERGGLDTQY
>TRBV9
ASSVGQASYEQY
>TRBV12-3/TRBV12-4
ASSLRFRLRDSPWGSGNTIY
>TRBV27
AIPTPPQGTQY
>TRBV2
ASKPLGGTSSVEQF
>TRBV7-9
ASKDRGNTEAF
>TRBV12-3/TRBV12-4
ASSQKSSYEQY
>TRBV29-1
SVEGVGQVDYEQY
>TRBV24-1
ATSDPRTYTGELF
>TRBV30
AKLRESSGELF
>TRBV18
ASSPQVYSYNEQF
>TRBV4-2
ASSQEDRNQPQH
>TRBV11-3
ASSHWGAGSYEQY
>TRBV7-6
ASSLGGPQPQH
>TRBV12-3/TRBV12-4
ASSLREDSNQPQH
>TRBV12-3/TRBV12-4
ASSLALLAGSEQF
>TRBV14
ASSQVPWETQY
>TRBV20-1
SVGGYGYT
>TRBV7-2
ASTLLPPHRSYNEQF
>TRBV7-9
ASSLGTYNTEAF
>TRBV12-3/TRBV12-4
ASSSPGLFTPGGETQY
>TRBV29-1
SVASSGSYNEQF
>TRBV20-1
SARRSGRGGGINEQF
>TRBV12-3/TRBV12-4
ASSLASLRQF
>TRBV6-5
ASSYTRNYEQY
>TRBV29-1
SVYRCQRAVMVNQPQH
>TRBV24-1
ATSDRLAGGLYNEQF
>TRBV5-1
ASSTGRGNTEAF
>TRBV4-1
ASSGGPAGANTQY
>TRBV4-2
ASSQRDRGETQY
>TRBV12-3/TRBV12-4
ASSLSDSGGVTQY
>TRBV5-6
ASSLMDGVGQPQH
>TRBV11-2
ASSSGVGGYT
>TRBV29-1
SVPGKTAPYEQY
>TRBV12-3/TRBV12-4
ASSLRYSTVDTQY
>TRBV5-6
ASSRLTSDTQY
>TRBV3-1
ASSQDRSDEPVYNEQF
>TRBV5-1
ASSFTGTPPGNEQF
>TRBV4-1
ASSLRAYGETQY
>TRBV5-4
ASSLWSFSGGEQF
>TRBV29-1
SVAGRTGELF
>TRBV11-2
ASSLALTGYEQY
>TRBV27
ASSEGRAGTDTQY
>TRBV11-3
ASSLEDRGPHIGAGELF
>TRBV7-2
ASSLDPQQGGYT
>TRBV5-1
ASSLRGRRSSYNEQF
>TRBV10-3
AISEGRRGLAVRAYNEQF
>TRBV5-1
ASSPGQGARDTQY
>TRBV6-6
ASRTGGDEQF
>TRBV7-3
ASSLAGEASEQY